The clone carrying this T cell receptor (beta chain) has just a few counts. This sample is part of a study of shared T cell receptors in the human thymus. Profiling relied on immunoSEQ multiplex PCR, and the TCRdb table lists in-frame clones only, not all of them. The profile covers 640,000 or so clones, with approximately 89% appearing a single time and roughly 0.0094% taken by the ten largest. CDR3 length: 13 amino acids. V lost 6 bases to trimming and J lost 2 bases; unmatched junction nucleotides: 2. In germline, CDR1 is LNHDA, CDR2 SQIVND (reference sequence). This sample was also put to use in a study of human thymus T cells. That study adds: Repertoires from thymus and blood appeared to show biased V and J gene usage. Related research reported highly overlapping thymic repertoires among unrelated individuals.

The sequenced material came from thymocytes. This chain uses TRBV19 with TRBJ1-1; 8 bases map to TRBD1. The source of this sequence is a boy under two years old with a congenital heart defect. In nucleotides, the CDR3 is TGTGCCAGTAGAGGACAGGGAAACACTGAAGCTTTCTTT. It encodes CASRGQGNTEAFF.